This T cell receptor beta chain was profiled in a study of metastatic and nonmetastatic thyroid tumors. About the research overall: Malignant and benign thyroid patients had repertoires compared in peripheral blood and tumor or nodule tissue. Study-level results: Significantly higher TCR beta diversity was reportedly seen in malignant thyroid tumors than benign nodules, in blood and tumor.

Looked up from germline, CDR1 is SNHLY and CDR2 is FYNNEI. CDR3 length equals 16 residues. Trimming shortened V by 6 bases and J by 0 bases, and 17 bases separated the two germline ends. This clone turned up a few times. No antigen is known for it. Ahead of thyroid surgery, no patient had received treatment of any kind. Per the original methods: The authors used CDR3 differences across clinicopathological groups to build a distant-metastasis classifier for papillary thyroid cancer. Through MiXCR, TCRdb re-clonotyped the PCR reads. For this entry, the V and J calls and clone size follow TCRdb and not the study's own pipeline. The data hold 12,000 or so clones, with about 31% observed a single time.

The TCR sequence derives from a female donor with papillary thyroid cancer or a benign thyroid nodule (not recorded which). Some clones in this sample may be carry-over from other donors' samples. What was sequenced was tumor tissue. The genes are TRBV2 and TRBJ1-1; TRBD1 might be the D (6 bases). DNA of the CDR3: TGTGCCAGCAGGGATCCTAACGGGGGCCTGAACACTGAAGCTTTCTTT. Protein: CASRDPNGGLNTEAFF.